This T cell receptor (beta chain) was recovered during a study of T-cell reconstitution after alpha-beta-depleted transplantation in children. Germline loops: CDR1 MNHEY, CDR2 SVGEGT. V gave up 2 bases and J gave up 4 bases; unmatched junction bases: 11. CDR3 size: 18 residues. The table lists this clonotype with a few counts. As it was prepared, the TCRbeta library received unique molecular identifiers. TCRdb used MiXCR to reprocess the PCR reads, holding one entry per CDR3 protein. The sample consists of hundreds of thousands of distinct CDR3 sequences, about 14% of them appearing once. This receptor was taken from a human donor who donated a stem cell graft to a child with Fanconi anemia. The source was PBMCs, collected from the stem cell graft. The chain combines TRBV6-2 or TRBV6-3 with TRBJ2-2; 9 nucleotides line up with TRBD1. CDR3 sequence reads: CASSYPLTGQGFTGELFF. The DNA for the CDR3 is TGTGCCAGCAGTTACCCACTAACCGGACAGGGGTTCACCGGGGAGCTGTTTTTT.